The TCR beta chain under discussion was sequenced for a study of beta chain features in type 1 diabetes. The study, taken as a whole, reports: Sequencing from cDNA could over-represent high-TCR-expressing cells. All four CD4+ subsets of Type 1 diabetes patients contained TCRB CDR3s that were moderately but significantly shorter.

Expressed TCRB transcripts got sequenced, as all isolated RNA was reverse transcribed. TCRdb's copy holds only in-frame clones and misses some; the assay was immunoSEQ multiplex PCR. Of hundreds of thousands of clones listed, around 30% are singletons. Germline values: CDR1 MNHEY, CDR2 SMNVEV (reference sequence). V dropped 0 bases and J dropped 1 base, with 10 bases sitting between them. This CDR3 region has 15 residues. In this sample, this clone turned up a few times. Its antigen remains unknown. The sequencing input was naive CD4+ T cells from blood. The receptor's source is a young man in good health. V is TRBV27 and J is TRBJ2-7; D is unresolved. The CDR3 reads CASSLSFVPSYEQYF. The CDR3 coding sequence is TGTGCCAGCAGTTTATCGTTCGTGCCATCCTACGAGCAGTACTTC.